These 30 T cell receptor beta chains originate from one sample sequenced in a study of CD8 T cells in Susac syndrome. Reverse transcription of roughly 0.5 to 1 ug RNA was carried out with random hexamers. TCRdb analysed the immunoSEQ multiplex PCR reads with MiXCR anew, one entry per CDR3 protein. The sample has just over 150,000 distinct CDR3 sequences, around 95% seen once. The sample was CD4+ T cells from PBMCs. The receptors stem from a human donor with Susac syndrome.

Turning to this clonotype: The DNA is left out, because the CDR3 cannot be placed on it with certainty; the CDR3 is given as TCRdb lists it. The genes are TRBV12-3 or TRBV12-4 and TRBJ1-6; the table calls TRBD1, which could not be checked here. The CDR3 has 16 amino acids, counting both end residues. The CDR3 loop reads CASSLGTGQGNSPLHF.

The rearrangement joins TRBV20-1 to TRBJ2-4, with 9 positions matching TRBD1. The germline gives CDR1 DFQATT, CDR2 SNEGSKA (reference sequence). This CDR3 contains 16 residues. V shed 1 base, J shed 10 bases, and the junction held 14 bases outside the gene matches. The CDR3 DNA sequence: TGCAGTGCTAGAGCGGAGGGACAGGGTACCCTTGGGATTCAGTACTTC. This encodes CSARAEGQGTLGIQYF.

The CDR3 loop reads CATSGADQGLGETQYF. DNA of the CDR3: TGTGCCACCAGCGGTGCAGATCAGGGTTTAGGAGAGACCCAGTACTTC. The chain has TRBV15 and TRBJ2-5; tentatively, D is TRBD1 (5 bases). Germline CDR1 and CDR2: LNHNV and YYDKDF (reference sequence). This CDR3 has 16 residues. Trimming removed 5 bases from V and 4 bases from J, with 20 bases in between.

This rearrangement joins TRBV5-1 to TRBJ1-1, with a possible D match to TRBD1 (5 bases). The CDR3 extends over 13 amino acids. CDR1 is SGHRS and CDR2 is YFSETQ in the germline V gene. The V end lost 2 bases, the J end lost 5 bases, and 10 bases lay between the germline ends. CDR3 sequence (DNA): TGCGCCAGCAGCTTTCAGGGTATTACTGAAGCTTTCTTT. It is translated as CASSFQGITEAFF.

The chain joins TRBV5-1 to TRBJ2-5; D is unresolved. V was shortened by 4 bases and J by 3 bases, with 13 bases between the two germline ends. This CDR3 is built from 14 residues. In germline, CDR1 is SGHRS, CDR2 YFSETQ. In DNA form, the CDR3 reads TGCGCCAGCAGCACGGAGCCAGTAAAAGAGACCCAGTACTTC. This codes for CASSTEPVKETQYF.

This clonotype is a singleton in its sample. The J gene is TRBJ1-3, the V gene TRBV25-1, with 7 nucleotides matching TRBD1. V lost 4 bases to trimming and J lost 3 bases; unmatched junction nucleotides: 3. There are 14 residues in the CDR3. Germline V lookup: CDR1 MGHDK, CDR2 SYGVNS. CDR3 protein: CASSGTGDGNTIYF. Written as DNA, the CDR3 is TGTGCCAGCAGTGGTACAGGGGATGGAAACACCATATATTTT.

This rearrangement joins TRBV29-1 to TRBJ2-1; 11 positions agree with TRBD2. This CDR3 region has 15 residues. Per germline, CDR1 SQVTM and CDR2 ANQGSEA. Unmatched junction bases numbered 7, after V lost 7 bases and J lost 2 bases. The CDR3 sequence: CSAGHSGGAYNEQFF. The CDR3 DNA follows: TGCAGCGCGGGACATAGCGGGGGGGCCTACAATGAGCAGTTCTTC.

V gene TRBV7-8 combines with J gene TRBJ2-1; 8 bases are a match to TRBD1. The V gene end was trimmed by 1 base and the J gene end by 2 bases; junction bases not matched to a gene: 1. The CDR3 is 15 residues long. The germline V gene has CDR1 SGHVS and CDR2 FQNEAQ. CDR3 residues: CASSLVDRAYNEQFF. The CDR3 bases are TGTGCCAGCAGCTTAGTGGACAGGGCCTACAATGAGCAGTTCTTC.

The chain joins TRBV5-6 to TRBJ2-1; 7 bases line up with TRBD2. J was trimmed by 7 bases and V by 0 bases; bases with no gene match: 7. The CDR3 has 15 amino acids. Germline V gives CDR1 SGHDT, CDR2 YYEEEE. The DNA of the CDR3 is TGTGCCAGCAGCTTGGCCCCGCGGGGAGGGAATGAGCAGTTCTTC. Translation gives CASSLAPRGGNEQFF.

V and J are TRBV20-1 and TRBJ2-3; D is unresolved. V lost 4 bases and J lost 3, with 17 bases in between. This CDR3 has 15 amino acids. CDR1 and CDR2 from the germline V gene are DFQATT and SNEGSKA (reference sequence). For the CDR3, the DNA is TGCAGTGCTAACCCCGCTATAGGCAGTACAGATACGCAGTATTTT. Amino acids: CSANPAIGSTDTQYF.

This clonotype was observed once. The V gene is TRBV29-1, the J gene TRBJ1-2, with D possibly matching TRBD1 (5 bases). Trimming removed 6 bases at V and 0 bases at J, with 17 bases between. The CDR3 is 15 residues long. Germline V gene data show CDR1 as SQVTM and CDR2 as ANQGSEA. The CDR3 region is CSVPSLYRSNYGYTF. For the CDR3, the DNA is TGCAGCGTCCCTTCCCTTTACAGGTCTAACTATGGCTACACCTTC.

The genes are TRBV5-1 and TRBJ1-1; D unclear. Per the germline V gene, CDR1 is SGHRS and CDR2 is YFSETQ. The CDR3 runs to 15 residues. V lost 0 bases and J 4 bases, leaving 13 bases between the germline ends. DNA for the CDR3: TGCGCCAGCAGCTTGGCCACGGCAGTCAGCACTGAAGCTTTCTTT. Translating gives CASSLATAVSTEAFF.

The count of this clonotype is one. This rearrangement joins TRBV11-2 to TRBJ2-2; weak D call: TRBD2 (6 bases). Germline CDR1 and CDR2: SGHAT and FQNNGV. Trimming stripped 7 bases from V and 6 bases from J, with 21 bases between. The CDR3 has 16 residues. The CDR3 here is CASISYLPRGAGELFF. The DNA for the CDR3 is TGTGCCAGCATCTCCTACCTCCCGCGGGGAGCCGGGGAGCTGTTTTTT.

This clonotype was detected only once. The gene calls are TRBV3-1 and TRBJ2-1; D uncertain. The length of the CDR3 is 14 residues. Germline CDR1 LGHDT, CDR2 YNNKEL (reference sequence). V was clipped by 1 base and J by 8 bases, with 12 bases between them. CDR3 loop: CASSQGVLYDEQFF. In nucleotides, the CDR3 is TGTGCCAGCAGCCAAGGGGTACTTTACGATGAGCAGTTCTTC.

The chain recombines TRBV12-3 or TRBV12-4 with TRBJ2-1; weak D call: TRBD1 (6 bases). V lost 7 bases to trimming and J lost 8 bases, with 15 bases between them. This CDR3 is built from 13 residues. DNA for the CDR3: TGTGCCAGCACCAGGGGACCGGCTGATGAGCAGTTCTTC. It specifies CASTRGPADEQFF.

The CDR3 region has the DNA TGCGCCAGCAGCCAAGAACAGGGGAGCGTCCTGACTTTC. Translated: CASSQEQGSVLTF. The rearrangement joins TRBV4-3 to TRBJ2-6; 7 bases map to TRBD1. Trimming removed 0 bases from V and 12 bases from J; junction bases left unmatched: 2. This CDR3 is 13 amino acids long. CDR1 is LGHNA, CDR2 YSLEER, per germline.

This rearrangement joins TRBV13 to TRBJ2-3; D possibly matches TRBD1 or TRBD2 (5 bases each). CDR1 PRHDT and CDR2 FYEKMQ come from the germline V gene (reference sequence). There are 16 residues in the CDR3. V was clipped by 5 bases and J by 0 bases, with 15 bases between them. The CDR3 sequence: CASSHTGATSTDTQYF. The DNA of the CDR3 is TGTGCCAGCAGCCATACCGGGGCCACTAGCACAGATACGCAGTATTTT.

This clonotype is a singleton in its sample. The rearrangement joins TRBV5-4 to TRBJ2-5, with D possibly called TRBD1 or TRBD2 (7 bases each). V was cut by 5 bases and J by 2 bases, with 22 bases left in between. CDR3 size: 17 residues. Germline CDR1 is SGHNT and CDR2 is YYREEE (reference sequence). The CDR3 DNA reads as TGTGCCAGCAGTCCCACGCCGACAGGGAGGGGTCAAGAGACCCAGTACTTC. Its translation is CASSPTPTGRGQETQYF.

This clonotype was detected a few times. V is TRBV9 and J is TRBJ2-7; either TRBD1 or TRBD2 may supply D (5 bases each). Trimming shortened V by 0 bases and J by 1 base, and 8 bases separated the two germline ends. CDR1 is SGDLS, CDR2 YYNGEE, per germline. This CDR3 is 14 amino acids long. CDR3 loop: CASSVDGGSYEQYF. In DNA form, the CDR3 reads TGTGCCAGCAGCGTAGATGGGGGATCCTACGAGCAGTACTTC.

The rearrangement joins TRBV20-1 to TRBJ2-2, with D possibly matching TRBD2 (5 bases). The V and J ends lost 4 bases and 2 bases respectively, with 11 bases between them. Per germline, CDR1 DFQATT and CDR2 SNEGSKA (reference sequence). The CDR3 runs 14 residues. CDR3: CSANYGKNTGELFF. CDR3 sequence (DNA): TGCAGTGCTAATTACGGGAAAAACACCGGGGAGCTGTTTTTT.

The J gene is TRBJ1-1, the V gene TRBV29-1, with 9 nucleotides matching TRBD1. The trim removed 4 bases at V and 6 bases at J, leaving 6 bases unmatched. Germline V gene lookup returns CDR1 SQVTM and CDR2 ANQGSEA. The CDR3 spans 13 residues. In DNA, the CDR3 is TGCAGCGTTGCCCAGGGACAGGGCTCTGAAGCTTTCTTT. Its protein product is CSVAQGQGSEAFF.

The chain carries TRBV5-4 and TRBJ1-2; D not resolved. Trimming cost V 0 bases and J 2 bases, with 5 bases left between them. The germline V gene has CDR1 SGHNT and CDR2 YYREEE (reference sequence). The CDR3 has 13 residues. For the CDR3, the DNA is TGTGCCAGCAGCTTGGACGGAAACTATGGCTACACCTTC. Translated: CASSLDGNYGYTF. The full variable domain, completed using reference TRBV5-4 and TRBJ1-2, is ETGVTQSPTHLIKTRGQQVTLRCSSQSGHNTVSWYQQALGQGPQFIFQYYREEENGRGNFPPRFSGLQFPNYSSELNVNALELDDSALYLCASSLDGNYGYTFGSGTRLTVV.

The chain combines TRBV24-1 with TRBJ2-2; TRBD1 matches 11 bases. The ends lost 9 bases at V and 7 bases at J; junction bases unmatched: 6. The CDR3 runs 14 residues. Germline V lookup: CDR1 KGHDR, CDR2 SFDVKD. CDR3 sequence (DNA): TGTGCCACCGGAGGGACAGGGGGGGTCGGGGAGCTGTTTTTT. Its translation is CATGGTGGVGELFF.

This chain links TRBV29-1 with TRBJ2-7; no clear D. V was cut by 0 bases and J by 6 bases, with 15 bases left in between. The germline CDR1 and CDR2 sequences are SQVTM and ANQGSEA. This CDR3 contains 14 residues. Here the CDR3 reads CSVEDRNRVGEQYF. Written as DNA, the CDR3 is TGCAGCGTTGAAGATCGAAATAGGGTTGGCGAGCAGTACTTC.

The chain links TRBV29-1 to TRBJ1-1; 7 nucleotides align to TRBD1. Germline trimming cut 7 bases from V and 4 bases from J; bases unmatched to any gene: 9. The CDR3 is made up of 13 amino acids. Germline V gene sequence: CDR1 SQVTM, CDR2 ANQGSEA. CDR3 bases: TGCAGCGCTCGAGGGACAGTACCCACTGAAGCTTTCTTT. Protein sequence: CSARGTVPTEAFF.

This chain uses TRBV27 with TRBJ2-1; 11 bases are a match to TRBD2. The CDR3 runs 15 residues. V lost 0 bases and J lost 15; bases outside the gene matches: 10. From germline, CDR1 is MNHEY and CDR2 SMNVEV (reference sequence). The CDR3 loop reads CASSLSASGGLIWFF. The DNA of the CDR3 is TGTGCCAGCAGTTTATCGGCTAGCGGGGGGCTAATTTGGTTCTTC.

This clonotype was observed once. The chain recombines TRBV20-1 with TRBJ2-5; tentative D call: TRBD1 (6 bases). Deletions cut 0 bases from V and 5 bases from J, with 19 bases between. This CDR3 comprises 16 residues. Germline V gene data show CDR1 as DFQATT and CDR2 as SNEGSKA (reference sequence). CDR3 DNA sequence: TGCAGTGCTAGAGATATTGCCAGTTCGAGGGGGGAGACCCAGTACTTC. It is translated as CSARDIASSRGETQYF.

The chain is built from TRBV19 and TRBJ1-3, with a tentative D call TRBD1 (6 bases). Trimming took 7 bases from V and 3 from J, leaving 13 bases between them. Germline CDR1 is LNHDA and CDR2 is SQIVND (reference sequence). CDR3 length equals 14 residues. The CDR3 nucleotides read TGTGCCAGTAATTCGGGACATGGTGGAAACACCATATATTTT. It yields the protein CASNSGHGGNTIYF.

The chain joins TRBV5-1 to TRBJ1-2, with D possibly being TRBD1 (6 bases). Germline values: CDR1 SGHRS, CDR2 YFSETQ. CDR3 size: 15 residues. V was pared by 0 bases and J by 5 bases, with 14 bases between. CDR3 sequence (DNA): TGCGCCAGCAGCTTGGACGAAGAGGGGGATTATGGCTACACCTTC. It is translated as CASSLDEEGDYGYTF.

The J gene is TRBJ2-1, the V gene TRBV2; 7 nucleotides match TRBD2. The CDR3 covers 15 residues. Germline CDR1 is SNHLY and CDR2 is FYNNEI. Trimming cost V 7 bases and J 6 bases; bases outside gene matches: 12. The CDR3 DNA is TGTGCCAGCAAGATCGCGGGGGACTTTATCAATGAGCAGTTCTTC. Protein sequence: CASKIAGDFINEQFF.